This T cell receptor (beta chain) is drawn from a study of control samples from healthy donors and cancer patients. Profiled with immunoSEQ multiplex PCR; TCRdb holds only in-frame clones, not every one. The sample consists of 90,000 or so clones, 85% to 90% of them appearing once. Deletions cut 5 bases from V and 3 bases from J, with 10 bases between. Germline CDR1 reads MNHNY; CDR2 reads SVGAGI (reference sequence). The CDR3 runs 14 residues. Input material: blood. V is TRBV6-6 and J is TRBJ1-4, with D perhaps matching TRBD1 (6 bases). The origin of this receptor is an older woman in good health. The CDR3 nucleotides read TGTGCCAGCAGTAAAGGGGGGGCTAATGAAAAACTGTTTTTT. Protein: CASSKGGANEKLFF.